This T cell receptor beta chain emerged from a study of T-cell memory formation after mild COVID-19 (dated by TCRdb to the early 2020s). The study in broad terms: Most TCR sequence clusters were specific to one of the two donors. T-cell clones expanding and contracting after mild COVID-19 in two donors were tracked by longitudinal TCRalpha and TCRbeta repertoire sequencing. The cohort comprised two young, previously healthy adult volunteers, one female and one male. General study outcomes and caveats: Only a couple of mild cases were covered by the study, and larger cohorts that include severe cases with pre-infection samples were considered necessary. SARS-CoV-2 specificity of the second-wave clones peaking on day 37 was not confirmed. Some responding clones were detected in pre-infection memory, suggesting pre-existing cross-reactive memory T cells joined the SARS-CoV-2 response. Balanced CD4/CD8 phenotypes were observed for clones contracting from day 15 to 85, whereas a bias towards CD4+ was observed for a second wave of clones expanding from day 15 to 37. Contracting CD4+ clones were found mainly in CM and EM memory subsets, while CD8+ clones were enriched in EMRA.

Ficoll-Paque density gradient centrifugation was the method used to isolate PBMCs. From cysteine to phenylalanine, the CDR3 is 17 amino acids long. Kept here is only the CDR3 DNA, which spans 51 bases and is read in frame from base 1. For CDR1 and CDR2, the germline V gene (reference sequence) lists LNHNV and YYDKDF. V and J lose 1 base and 3 bases, and a span of 15 bases separates them. Only a few counts were recorded for this clonotype. Its antigen has not been determined. Base-call qualities are not available, and no considerably larger clone is one nucleotide away. The sequencing machine was an Illumina NovaSeq 6000. TCRalpha and TCRbeta cDNA libraries were built by 5'RACE with constant-segment primers, adding sample barcodes and unique molecular identifiers. RNA was extracted from every sample with Trizol reagent. The libraries were amplified in two PCR steps, and the second step added a second sample barcode and Illumina TruSeq adapters. Sequencing of libraries was performed on an Illumina NovaSeq with 2 x 150 bp paired-end reads. The source study handled its data this way. With migec v1.2.7, reads were demultiplexed and then collapsed into UMI-guided consensus sequences. With mixcr v2.1.11, UMI consensuses were aligned to TRA and TRB V and J templates and assembled into clonotypes. A clonotype was counted as expanded or contracted only if both edgeR and NoisET called the change significant, with noise models trained on biological replicates. edgeR calls used a false discovery rate-adjusted p below 0.01 and a log2 fold-change threshold of 1. PCA with hierarchical clustering of max-normalized trajectories of the 1000 most abundant clonotypes was used as exploratory dynamics analysis. Separately sequenced CD4+ and CD8+ repertoires were used to assign a CD4 or CD8 phenotype to each responding clone. The public reads were run again by TCRdb, first through fastp at Q25 and then through MiXCR, and only productive beta chains were kept. Here each entry gathers all rows of one CDR3 protein and keeps the most common genes and DNA. The authors' filters were not applied to this entry. The sample records about 210,000 distinct CDR3 sequences, about 10% of which are singletons. The top ten constitute approximately 3% of the sample.

Sequenced input: PBMCs or a T cell subset sorted from them (not recorded which). The rearranged segments are TRBV15 and TRBJ1-4; the D gene is perhaps TRBD1, on 5 matching bases. This TCR was sampled from a man aged 18 to 30 who had mild COVID-19 (a few samples of this study predate the infection). The sample titles of this study are shuffled in the database, so cell type and time point are left out; the donor was told from shared clones. CDR3 sequence: CATSRVGGIRPNEKLFF. The DNA sequence is as follows: TGTGCCACCAGCAGAGTTGGGGGGATTAGGCCTAATGAAAAACTGTTTTTT.